The clone carrying this T cell receptor (beta chain) was seen a few times. The antigen is unknown. This specimen comes from a study of naive and memory T cell subsets. The study's findings and limits: Naive repertoires, especially CD8, held a few larger clonotypes, possibly memory cells re-expressing CD45RA. Gini index rose across naive, CM, EM and EMRA in CD4 and CD8.

V was pared by 2 bases and J by 0 bases, with 8 bases between. Germline V gene lookup returns CDR1 LGHNA and CDR2 YSLEER. The CDR3 covers 14 residues. CMV status came from CD4+ IFNgamma after overnight CMV lysate stimulation. After CD4 positive bead selection, the CD4-negative fraction gave CD8 T cells. Two oligonucleotides, mixed equimolar, formed the beta constant-region primer covering TRBC1 and TRBC2. The ligated cDNA underwent four PCR rounds using SP2 and nested alpha and beta constant-region primers. Ligation attached a single-stranded oligonucleotide with a 12-nucleotide UMI and the SP2 primer to the cDNA 3' end. TCRdb reprocessed the UMI-ligation and nested PCR reads via MiXCR and lists one record per CDR3 protein. This table has 95,000 to 110,000 distinct CDR3 sequences, roughly 14% appearing once.

The chain is built from TRBV4-3 and TRBJ2-7; maybe TRBD2 (5 bases). Sequencing used naive CD8+ T cells from blood. The source is a human donor in good health. CDR3 coding DNA: TGCGCCAGCAGCCAAATCGGGGACTCCTACGAGCAGTACTTC. It specifies CASSQIGDSYEQYF.